The clone carrying this TCR beta chain was recorded once. The germline gene is not matched at one end of the junction; a read error may be the cause. These data come from a study of blood T cell repertoires in COVID-19. Study context: From the United States, Italy and Spain came samples of acute and convalescent COVID-19. Sample material is recorded as cDNA or gDNA derived from T cells, B-cell-depleted T cells, or PBMCs.

Original processing notes: Amplification from reference gene primers served as the basis for estimated nucleated cell counts. The data were produced by immunoSEQ multiplex PCR, yet TCRdb's version contains in-frame clones alone and is incomplete. V, J and clone size derive from that table, while D and trimming were established from the DNA sequence. This sample has approximately 88,000 clones, with around 76% found just once. Germline V gene lookup returns CDR1 SSHAT and CDR2 FNYEAQ (reference sequence). The CDR3 length is 15 residues. The receptor comes from a woman older than 75 with active or convalescent COVID-19. V is TRBV7-7 and J is TRBJ2-5, with 9 bases that match TRBD2. The specimen was peripheral blood. The CDR3 here is CASSLGASGEGTQYF. The DNA for the CDR3 is TGTGCTAGCAGCTTAGGTGCTAGCGGGGAAGGGACCCAGTACTTC.